This T cell receptor (beta chain) was retrieved from a study of neurological immune-mediated disorders. In its sample, this clonotype was seen many times. The authors made cDNA by 5'RACE with 10-nucleotide random UMIs. TCRdb reprocessed the 5' RACE reads with MiXCR, giving one entry per CDR3 protein. This sample has over 60,000 distinct CDR3 sequences, with approximately 5% found just once. Germline loops: CDR1 KGHSH, CDR2 LQKENI. With 6 bases removed from V and 4 bases from J, the gap between germline ends came to 16 bases. This CDR3 comprises 15 residues. V gene TRBV18 combines with J gene TRBJ1-3, with no clear D. Sequencing input: PBMCs. The receptor's source is a woman aged 25 to 39 with multiple sclerosis. The CDR3: CASSPTYSSGNTIYF. In DNA, the CDR3 is TGTGCCAGCTCGCCCACGTACAGTTCCGGAAACACCATATATTTT.